This T cell receptor beta chain was obtained from a study of HIV-infected patients and healthy controls. Around 500 ng RNA was reverse transcribed with alpha and beta constant-region primers. Using multiplexing indices, alpha and beta chain libraries were generated apart by chain-specific third strand synthesis. After a brief PCR adding P5, P7 and a second index, 20 to 25 amplification cycles followed. MiXCR was run by TCRdb on the 5' RACE reads, yielding one entry per CDR3 protein. The data show about 8,600 distinct CDR3 sequences, about 9.3% seen once. The germline V gene encodes CDR1 MNHEY and CDR2 SVGAGI. V lost 6 bases to trimming and J lost 5 bases; unmatched junction nucleotides: 10. This CDR3 has 15 residues. This clonotype was seen at least ten times. Its target is unknown. Roughly three months, about 14 weeks, into antiretroviral therapy, follow-up blood was collected. The repertoire came from unfractionated whole blood and reflected all unsorted peripheral T cells.

The study's findings and limits: Slight age and sex differences between study cohorts did not explain the diversity differences. Two to three months of therapy was arguably too brief to observe immune reconstitution in treated samples. During therapy, HIV-associated CDR3s fell significantly in frequency, while CMV-associated CDR3s did not change significantly.

The source is an adult with HIV infection. Specimen: blood, collected during antiretroviral therapy. The V and J genes are TRBV6-5 and TRBJ2-3; 8 bases align to TRBD2. The CDR3: CASSRTSGSKDTQYF. The CDR3 DNA reads as TGTGCCAGCAGCAGGACGAGCGGGAGTAAAGATACGCAGTATTTT.